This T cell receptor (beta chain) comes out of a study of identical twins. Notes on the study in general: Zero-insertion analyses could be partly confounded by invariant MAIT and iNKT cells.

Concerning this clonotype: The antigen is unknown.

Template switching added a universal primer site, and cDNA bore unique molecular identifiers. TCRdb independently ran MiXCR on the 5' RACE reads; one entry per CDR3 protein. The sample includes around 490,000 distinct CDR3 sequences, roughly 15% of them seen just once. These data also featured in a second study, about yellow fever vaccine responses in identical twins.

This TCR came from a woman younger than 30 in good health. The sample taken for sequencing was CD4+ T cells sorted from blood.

The DNA for the CDR3 is TGCGCCAGCAGCTTGGCCGACAGGTCCTACGAGCAGTACGTC. Amino acid sequence: CASSLADRSYEQYV. The chain recombines TRBV5-1 with TRBJ2-7; tentatively, D is TRBD1 (6 bases). CDR3 size: 14 residues. The V gene lost 0 bases and the J gene lost 1 base, with 8 bases spanning the gap. Per the germline V gene, CDR1 is SGHRS and CDR2 is YFSETQ.